These 9 T cell receptor beta chains share one sample of origin, sequenced in a study of blood T cell repertoires in COVID-19. Clones were read by immunoSEQ multiplex PCR, and TCRdb kept only the in-frame ones, dropping some. The repertoire has some 56,000 clones, 82% of them found once; the top ten carry roughly 12%. Sequenced material: peripheral blood. Source of these receptors: a man of 80 years or more with COVID-19, enrolled during active disease.

This chain joins TRBV24-1 and TRBJ1-5; weak D call: TRBD1 (5 bases). V lost 3 bases and J lost 0, with 17 bases in between. Germline CDR1 and CDR2: KGHDR and SFDVKD. The CDR3 has 18 residues. CDR3 sequence (DNA): TGTGCCACCAGTGATCGTACGATGGGGGAGGGTAGCAATCAGCCCCAGCATTTT. Its translation: CATSDRTMGEGSNQPQHF.

The chain links TRBV24-1 to TRBJ2-3, with a weak D call TRBD1 (5 bases). Germline V gives CDR1 KGHDR, CDR2 SFDVKD. The CDR3 totals 14 residues. V was pared by 6 bases and J by 2 bases, with 11 bases between. The CDR3 loop is CATSLTGATDTQYF. The CDR3 bases are TGTGCCACCAGTTTAACAGGCGCCACAGATACGCAGTATTTT.

This clone was observed a few times. The genes are TRBV29-1 and TRBJ2-1; 14 nucleotides agree with TRBD2. CDR3 length: 15 residues. Germline lookup yields CDR1 SQVTM and CDR2 ANQGSEA. The ends lost 1 base at V and 8 bases at J; junction bases unmatched: 4. The chain's CDR3 is CSVEGGTSGSDEQFF. The CDR3 nucleotides are TGCAGCGTTGAAGGAGGGACTAGCGGGAGTGATGAGCAGTTCTTC.

The rearrangement uses TRBV21-1 and TRBJ2-7; TRBD2 was called by the table and not checked on the DNA. TRBV21-1 is given as a pseudogene. The CDR3 extends over 11 amino acids. The CDR3 spells CASSKGSEQYF. In DNA form, the CDR3 reads TGTGCCAGCAGCAAAGGGAGCGAGCAGTACTTC.

The chain combines TRBV7-8 with TRBJ2-5; 8 positions agree with TRBD1. The CDR3 has 16 residues. V shed 5 bases, J shed 2 bases, and the junction held 10 bases outside the gene matches. Germline V lookup: CDR1 SGHVS, CDR2 FQNEAQ. The CDR3 region is CASSPRGGTGQETQYF. CDR3 nucleotide sequence: TGTGCCAGCAGCCCCAGAGGTGGGACAGGACAAGAGACCCAGTACTTC.

The chain employs TRBV18 and TRBJ1-2; TRBD1 matches at 9 bases. After removal of 5 bases from V and 8 bases from J, the junction contained 9 bases not matched to a gene. In germline, CDR1 is KGHSH, CDR2 LQKENI. The CDR3 has 14 residues. CDR3 loop: CASSAGTGIIGYTF. The CDR3 DNA sequence: TGTGCCAGCTCAGCCGGGACAGGGATTATAGGCTACACCTTC. Full variable domain (remainder filled in from reference TRBV18 and TRBJ1-2): NAGVMQNPRHLVRRRGQEARLRCSPMKGHSHVYWYRQLPEEGLKFMVYLQKENIIDESGMPKERFSAEFPKEGPSILRIQQVVRGDSAAYFCASSAGTGIIGYTFGSGTRLTVV.

This rearrangement joins TRBV9 to TRBJ2-7; tentatively, D is TRBD2 (6 bases). From germline, CDR1 is SGDLS and CDR2 YYNGEE. Trimming took 3 bases from V and 3 from J, leaving 13 bases between them. The CDR3 is made up of 14 amino acids. The CDR3 DNA reads as TGTGCCAGCAGCGCCGGAGGGAGTCTCTACGAGCAGTACTTC. The encoded protein is CASSAGGSLYEQYF.

This sequence joins TRBV2 and TRBJ2-1; TRBD2 matches 8 bases. The V gene's germline CDR1 is SNHLY and CDR2 FYNNEI. This CDR3 has 13 amino acids. The V gene end was trimmed by 6 bases and the J gene end by 8 bases; junction bases not matched to a gene: 6. CDR3 bases: TGTGCCAGCAGCCGTGGACTAGCCGATGAGCAGTTCTTC. Its translation is CASSRGLADEQFF.

The chain combines TRBV7-2 with TRBJ2-7, with D possibly being TRBD2 (6 bases). The CDR3 spans 15 residues. Germline V gives CDR1 SGHTA, CDR2 FQGNSA. Between the trimmed V and J ends, which lost 1 base and 2 bases, there was a span of 12 bases. CDR3 region: CASSLVVGGPYEQYV. In nucleotides, the CDR3 is TGTGCCAGCAGCTTAGTGGTGGGAGGCCCCTACGAGCAGTACGTC.